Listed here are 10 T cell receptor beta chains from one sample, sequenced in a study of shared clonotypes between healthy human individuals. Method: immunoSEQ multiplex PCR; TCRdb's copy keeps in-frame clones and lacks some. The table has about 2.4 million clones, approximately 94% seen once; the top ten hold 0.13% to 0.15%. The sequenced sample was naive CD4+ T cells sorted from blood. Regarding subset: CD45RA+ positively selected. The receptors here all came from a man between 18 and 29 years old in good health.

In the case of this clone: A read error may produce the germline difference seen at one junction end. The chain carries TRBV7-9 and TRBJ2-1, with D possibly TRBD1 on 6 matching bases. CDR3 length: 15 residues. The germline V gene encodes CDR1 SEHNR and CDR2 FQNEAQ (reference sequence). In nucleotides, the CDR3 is TGTGCCAACAGCCTACAAGGGGGAACCTACAATGAGCAGTTCTTC. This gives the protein CANSLQGGTYNEQFF.

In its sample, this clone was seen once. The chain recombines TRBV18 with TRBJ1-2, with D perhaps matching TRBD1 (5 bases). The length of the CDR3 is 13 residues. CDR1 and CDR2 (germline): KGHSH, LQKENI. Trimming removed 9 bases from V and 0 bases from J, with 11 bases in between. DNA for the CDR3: TGTGCCAGTCAACAGGCATCTAACTATGGCTACACCTTC. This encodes CASQQASNYGYTF.

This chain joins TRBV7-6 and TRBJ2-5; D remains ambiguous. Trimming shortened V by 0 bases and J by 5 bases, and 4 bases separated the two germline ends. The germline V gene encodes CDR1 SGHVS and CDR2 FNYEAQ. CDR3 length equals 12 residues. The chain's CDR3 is CASSLAYETQYF. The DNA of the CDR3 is TGTGCCAGCAGCTTAGCTTACGAGACCCAGTACTTC.

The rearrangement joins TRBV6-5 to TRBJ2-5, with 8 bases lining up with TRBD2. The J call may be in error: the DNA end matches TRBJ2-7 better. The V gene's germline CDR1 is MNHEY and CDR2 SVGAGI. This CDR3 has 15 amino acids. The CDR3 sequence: CASSYTSGGPYEQYF. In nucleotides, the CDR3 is TGTGCCAGCAGTTACACTTCGGGAGGGCCGTACGAGCAGTACTTC.

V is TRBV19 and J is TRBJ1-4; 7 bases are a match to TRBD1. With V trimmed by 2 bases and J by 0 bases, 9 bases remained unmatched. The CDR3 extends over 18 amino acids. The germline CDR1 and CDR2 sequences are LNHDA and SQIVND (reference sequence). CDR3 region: CASSISPTGQATNEKLFF. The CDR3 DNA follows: TGTGCCAGTAGTATAAGCCCCACCGGACAGGCAACTAATGAAAAACTGTTTTTT.

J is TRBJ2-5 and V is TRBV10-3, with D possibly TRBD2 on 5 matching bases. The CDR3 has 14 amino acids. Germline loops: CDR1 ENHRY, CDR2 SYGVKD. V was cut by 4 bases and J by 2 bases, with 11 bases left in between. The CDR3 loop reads CAISGTAQQETQYF. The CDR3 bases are TGTGCCATCAGTGGGACTGCTCAACAAGAGACCCAGTACTTC.

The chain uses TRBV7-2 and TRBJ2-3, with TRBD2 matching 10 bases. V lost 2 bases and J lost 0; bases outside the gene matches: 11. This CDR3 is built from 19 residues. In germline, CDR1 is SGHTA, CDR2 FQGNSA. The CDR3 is CASSLMNLAGAPSTDTQYF. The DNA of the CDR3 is TGTGCCAGCAGCTTAATGAACCTAGCGGGAGCCCCTAGCACAGATACGCAGTATTTT.

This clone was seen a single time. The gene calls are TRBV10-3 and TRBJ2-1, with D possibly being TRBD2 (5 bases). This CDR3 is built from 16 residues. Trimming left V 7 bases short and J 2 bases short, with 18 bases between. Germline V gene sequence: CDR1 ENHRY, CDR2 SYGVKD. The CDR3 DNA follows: TGTGCCATCATGGAGGACCCCAAACCGCCCTACAATGAGCAGTTCTTC. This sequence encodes CAIMEDPKPPYNEQFF.

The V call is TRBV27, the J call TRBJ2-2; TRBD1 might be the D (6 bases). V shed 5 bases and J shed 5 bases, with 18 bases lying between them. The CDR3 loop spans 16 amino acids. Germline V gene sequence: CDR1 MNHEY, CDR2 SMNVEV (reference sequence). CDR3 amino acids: CASSPWSGGMTGELFF. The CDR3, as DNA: TGTGCCAGCAGTCCCTGGAGTGGGGGCATGACCGGGGAGCTGTTTTTT.

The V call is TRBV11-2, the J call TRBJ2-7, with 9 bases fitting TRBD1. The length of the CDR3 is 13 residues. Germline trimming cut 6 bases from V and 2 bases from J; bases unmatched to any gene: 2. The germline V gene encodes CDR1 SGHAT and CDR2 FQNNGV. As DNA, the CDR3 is TGTGCCAGCAGACAGGGGGCGACCTACGAGCAGTACTTC. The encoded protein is CASRQGATYEQYF.